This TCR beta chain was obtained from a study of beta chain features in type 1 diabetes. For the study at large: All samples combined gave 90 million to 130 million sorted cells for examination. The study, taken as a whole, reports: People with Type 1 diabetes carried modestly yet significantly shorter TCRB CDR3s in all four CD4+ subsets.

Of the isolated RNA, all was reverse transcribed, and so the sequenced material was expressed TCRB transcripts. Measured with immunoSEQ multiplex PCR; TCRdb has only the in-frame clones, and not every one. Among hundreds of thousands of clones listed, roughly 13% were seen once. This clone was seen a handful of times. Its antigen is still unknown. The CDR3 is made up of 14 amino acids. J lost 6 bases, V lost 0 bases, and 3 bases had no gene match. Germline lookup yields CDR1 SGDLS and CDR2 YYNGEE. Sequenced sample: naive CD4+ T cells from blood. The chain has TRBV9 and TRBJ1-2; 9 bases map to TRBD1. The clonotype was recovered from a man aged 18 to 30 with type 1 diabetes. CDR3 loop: CASSVADRGDGYTF. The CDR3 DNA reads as TGTGCCAGCAGCGTAGCTGACAGGGGGGATGGCTACACCTTC.